Presented here are 32 T cell receptor beta chains from one specimen sequenced in a study of PD-L1 blockade in urothelial cancer. Regarding time point: pretreatment peripheral blood. Data came from immunoSEQ multiplex PCR; TCRdb stores just in-frame clones and leaves some out. This table has 85,000 to 100,000 clones, 80% to 90% appearing once. Specimen: PBMCs, collected around atezolizumab (anti-PD-L1) treatment. These receptors were obtained from a man in his sixties with urothelial cancer.

This clone was counted once. The CDR3: CASSFTSGGSYNEQFF. The CDR3 region has the DNA TGTGCCAGCAGCTTTACTAGCGGGGGATCTTACAATGAGCAGTTCTTC. The rearrangement joins TRBV11-3 to TRBJ2-1, with 11 bases matching TRBD2. This CDR3 contains 16 residues. Trimming took 3 bases from V and 4 from J; bases not matched to a gene: 5. In germline, CDR1 is SGHNT, CDR2 YENEEA.

The J gene is TRBJ2-5, the V gene TRBV5-1; TRBD1 matches 9 bases. Trimming at V came to 4 bases and at J to 5 bases, leaving 12 bases not matched to a gene. Looked up from germline, CDR1 is SGHRS and CDR2 is YFSETQ. This CDR3 has 16 amino acids. As DNA, the CDR3 is TGCGCCAGCAGCCTGGCGGGACAGGGCTACCCGGAGACCCAGTACTTC. This translates into CASSLAGQGYPETQYF.

Comments on this clone: Different DNA sequences within this sample yield the same CDR3. This sequence joins TRBV6-5 and TRBJ2-5, with D possibly being TRBD1 (6 bases). This CDR3 is 14 amino acids long. CDR1 and CDR2 (germline): MNHEY, SVGAGI. With 0 bases removed from V and 2 bases from J, the gap between germline ends came to 7 bases. The chain's CDR3 is CASSYSGGQETQYF. The CDR3 nucleotides read TGTGCCAGCAGTTACTCAGGGGGACAAGAGACCCAGTACTTC.

The V gene is TRBV6-1, the J gene TRBJ1-1; 9 bases agree with TRBD1. J gave up 8 bases and V 4 bases, and 23 bases lay outside the gene matches. The CDR3 runs to 19 residues. Germline loops: CDR1 MNHNS, CDR2 SASEGT. CDR3 protein: CASSATSGQGGGGHSEAFF. CDR3 coding DNA: TGTGCCAGCAGTGCGACCTCGGGACAGGGTGGAGGAGGGCACTCGGAAGCTTTCTTT.

CDR3: CASSFRSTSTDTQYF. The CDR3 DNA reads TGTGCCAGCAGTTTCCGGAGTACTAGCACAGATACGCAGTATTTT. The chain couples TRBV27 to TRBJ2-3; D is ambiguous. Germline values: CDR1 MNHEY, CDR2 SMNVEV (reference sequence). CDR3 size: 15 residues. Trimming removed 3 bases from V and 0 bases from J, with 10 bases in between.

V is TRBV14 and J is TRBJ1-4, with D possibly matching TRBD1 (5 bases). The CDR3 is 15 amino acids. V was shortened by 4 bases and J by 1 base, with 10 bases between the two germline ends. Germline-derived CDR1 and CDR2 are SGHDN and FVKESK. This CDR3 is CASSRNDRTNEKLFF. The CDR3 DNA is TGTGCCAGCAGCCGGAACGACAGAACTAATGAAAAACTGTTTTTT.

The chain couples TRBV27 to TRBJ1-1, with 9 positions matching TRBD1. Germline-derived CDR1 and CDR2 are MNHEY and SMNVEV (reference sequence). The CDR3 has 15 residues. V gave up 5 bases and J gave up 5 bases; unmatched junction bases: 9. The CDR3 loop is CASSPSWTGETEAFF. DNA for the CDR3: TGTGCCAGCAGTCCCTCGTGGACAGGGGAAACTGAAGCTTTCTTT.

The J gene is TRBJ1-2, the V gene TRBV7-2; D remains ambiguous. Germline CDR1 reads SGHTA; CDR2 reads FQGNSA. Trimming stripped 4 bases from V and 0 bases from J, with 9 bases between. The CDR3 runs to 14 residues. CDR3 protein: CASSSHPANYGYTF. In DNA, the CDR3 is TGTGCCAGCAGCTCCCACCCGGCTAACTATGGCTACACCTTC.

This clone came up once. J is TRBJ2-5 and V is TRBV19; possible D gene TRBD2, 6 bases. The CDR3 totals 15 residues. V lost 1 base and J 2 bases, leaving 11 bases between the germline ends. CDR1 LNHDA and CDR2 SQIVND come from the germline V gene (reference sequence). The CDR3 nucleotides are TGTGCCAGTAGTATAGTCTGGGGGGATCAAGAGACCCAGTACTTC. It yields the protein CASSIVWGDQETQYF.

The V and J genes are TRBV7-9 and TRBJ2-1; 9 nucleotides agree with TRBD2. V was pared by 4 bases and J by 4 bases, with 8 bases of the junction left unmatched. The CDR3 has 16 amino acids. The germline CDR1 and CDR2 sequences are SEHNR and FQNEAQ (reference sequence). Here the CDR3 DNA reads TGTGCCAGCAGCTCGCAGGGACTAGCCCCTTACAATGAGCAGTTCTTC. It translates to CASSSQGLAPYNEQFF. Variable domain in full (rest from reference TRBV7-9 and TRBJ2-1): DTGVSQNPRHKITKRGQNVTFRCDPISEHNRLYWYRQTLGQGPEFLTYFQNEAQLEKSRLLSDRFSAERPKGSFSTLEIQRTEQGDSAMYLCASSSQGLAPYNEQFFGPGTRLTVL.

V usage is TRBV28 and J usage is TRBJ2-1; tentatively, D is TRBD2 (5 bases). This CDR3 spans 12 amino acids. Looked up from germline, CDR1 is MDHEN and CDR2 is SYDVKM. The ends were cut back, 3 bases at V and 9 bases at J, with 9 bases in the middle. CDR3 DNA sequence: TGTGCCAGCAGTTTGGAGGTTGGTGAGCAGTTCTTC. Protein: CASSLEVGEQFF.

V and J are TRBV5-6 and TRBJ2-2; TRBD2 aligns across 7 bases. Looked up from germline, CDR1 is SGHDT and CDR2 is YYEEEE. Trimming cost V 4 bases and J 5 bases; bases outside gene matches: 11. The CDR3 sequence is 16 residues long. The chain's CDR3 is CASSPLGGRQTGELFF. The CDR3 nucleotides are TGTGCCAGCAGCCCTCTTGGCGGGAGACAAACCGGGGAGCTGTTTTTT.

The chain has TRBV9 and TRBJ2-1, with 8 bases fitting TRBD2. CDR3 length equals 16 residues. With 0 bases clipped from V and 6 bases from J, the junction kept 8 bases outside the gene matches. Germline values: CDR1 SGDLS, CDR2 YYNGEE. The CDR3 DNA reads as TGTGCCAGCAGCGTAGCAGCCGGGAGGGCCGGCAATGAGCAGTTCTTC. Protein: CASSVAAGRAGNEQFF.

V and J are TRBV4-1 and TRBJ2-7; D possibly corresponds to TRBD1 (5 bases). The germline V gene encodes CDR1 MGHRA and CDR2 YSYEKL. CDR3 size: 16 residues. Trimming cost V 2 bases and J 3 bases, with 17 bases left between them. The CDR3 coding sequence is TGCGCCAGCAGCCAATTACCGGACATCTTTAACTACGAGCAGTACTTC. It is translated as CASSQLPDIFNYEQYF.

This chain connects TRBV12-2 to TRBJ2-1; the table's D call of TRBD2 was not tested on the DNA. TRBV12-2 is marked as a pseudogene. CDR3 length: 21 residues. CDR3 coding DNA: TGTGCAAGTCGCTTAGTTATCCCTGACCGATGGACTAGCGGGGGAACGGTCGAGCAGTTCTTC. Translated, it gives CASRLVIPDRWTSGGTVEQFF.

The sample holds one count of this clone. The chain links TRBV5-1 to TRBJ2-7; 7 bases map to TRBD1. The CDR3 covers 14 residues. V dropped 4 bases and J dropped 0; count of bases not matched to a gene: 4. Germline loops: CDR1 SGHRS, CDR2 YFSETQ. CDR3 sequence (DNA): TGCGCCAGCAGCCTTCGACAGGGCTCCTACGAGCAGTACTTC. As protein: CASSLRQGSYEQYF.

The rearrangement joins TRBV7-9 to TRBJ2-7; 8 bases fit TRBD1. The germline V gene has CDR1 SEHNR and CDR2 FQNEAQ (reference sequence). V lost 6 bases to trimming and J lost 2 bases; unmatched junction nucleotides: 9. The CDR3 is 15 residues long. The CDR3 nucleotides read TGTGCCAGCAGGCGGGGACAGGCCGGGGCCTACGAGCAGTACTTC. The encoded protein is CASRRGQAGAYEQYF. Looking up the rest from reference TRBV7-9 and TRBJ2-7 gives the full variable domain: DTGVSQNPRHKITKRGQNVTFRCDPISEHNRLYWYRQTLGQGPEFLTYFQNEAQLEKSRLLSDRFSAERPKGSFSTLEIQRTEQGDSAMYLCASRRGQAGAYEQYFGPGTRLTVT.

The rearrangement links TRBV2 to TRBJ2-2, with D possibly matching TRBD2 (6 bases). The CDR3 length is 14 residues. The germline CDR1 and CDR2 sequences are SNHLY and FYNNEI. V dropped 6 bases and J dropped 7 bases, with 15 bases sitting between them. The CDR3 sequence is CASRPGTGVGELFF. The CDR3 DNA reads as TGTGCCAGCAGGCCCGGCACGGGGGTCGGGGAGCTGTTTTTT. The full variable domain, its missing parts supplied by reference TRBV2 and TRBJ2-2, is EPEVTQTPSHQVTQMGQEVILRCVPISNHLYFYWYRQILGQKVEFLVSFYNNEISEKSEIFDDQFSVERPDGSNFTLKIRSTKLEDSAMYFCASRPGTGVGELFFGEGSRLTVL.

V usage is TRBV2 and J usage is TRBJ2-7; TRBD1 aligns across 11 bases. The CDR3 is 15 residues long. Per germline, CDR1 SNHLY and CDR2 FYNNEI. The ends lost 6 bases at V and 2 bases at J; junction bases unmatched: 6. CDR3 protein: CASRPGTGGTYEQYF. CDR3 DNA sequence: TGTGCCAGCAGGCCCGGGACAGGGGGAACCTACGAGCAGTACTTC.

Points on this clone: Other DNA sequences of this sample code for an identical CDR3. This chain connects TRBV11-2 to TRBJ2-7; 7 positions match TRBD1. The CDR3 runs 14 residues. Germline V gene sequence: CDR1 SGHAT, CDR2 FQNNGV. V dropped 1 base and J dropped 1; count of bases not matched to a gene: 1. CDR3 amino acids: CASSLGTGSYEQYF. The CDR3 DNA reads TGTGCCAGCAGCTTAGGGACAGGATCCTACGAGCAGTACTTC.

V usage is TRBV10-3 and J usage is TRBJ2-7, with 10 bases fitting TRBD2. Germline V gives CDR1 ENHRY, CDR2 SYGVKD. The CDR3 runs 16 residues. V shed 3 bases, J shed 0 bases, and the junction held 5 bases outside the gene matches. DNA for the CDR3: TGTGCCATCAGTGACCGGACTAGCGGAAGCTCCTACGAGCAGTACTTC. Its translation: CAISDRTSGSSYEQYF.

The chain uses TRBV18 and TRBJ2-1, with 8 positions matching TRBD1. The CDR3 is 18 amino acids. With 3 bases clipped from V and 0 bases from J, the junction kept 10 bases outside the gene matches. CDR1 is KGHSH, CDR2 LQKENI, per germline. CDR3 amino acids: CASSPRGRDRSSYNEQFF. CDR3 nucleotide sequence: TGTGCCAGCTCACCGCGAGGCCGGGACAGGAGCTCCTACAATGAGCAGTTCTTC.

The genes are TRBV10-2 and TRBJ1-1, with 9 bases that match TRBD1. The CDR3 runs to 17 residues. The V gene's germline CDR1 is WSHSY and CDR2 SAAADI. After removal of 0 bases from V and 1 base from J, the junction contained 6 bases not matched to a gene. The CDR3 loop is CASSESPGQGKNTEAFF. CDR3 in DNA: TGCGCCAGCAGTGAGTCACCGGGACAGGGAAAGAACACTGAAGCTTTCTTT.

This rearrangement joins TRBV7-2 to TRBJ2-5, with 7 bases identical to TRBD1. V shed 10 bases, J shed 1 base, and the junction held 6 bases outside the gene matches. Per the germline V gene, CDR1 is SGHTA and CDR2 is FQGNSA. The CDR3 runs 13 residues. CDR3 nucleotide sequence: TGTGCCACACTACAGGGGACCCAAGAGACCCAGTACTTC. This sequence encodes CATLQGTQETQYF.

The chain links TRBV4-2 to TRBJ1-5, with D maybe TRBD1 (6 bases). This CDR3 is built from 19 residues. Germline CDR1 reads LGHNA; CDR2 reads YNFKEQ. V was shortened by 0 bases and J by 0 bases, with 18 bases between the two germline ends. CDR3 DNA sequence: TGTGCCAGCAGCCAAGATTGGGTGGGGGCCTTATATAGCAATCAGCCCCAGCATTTT. It is translated as CASSQDWVGALYSNQPQHF.

In its sample, this clone was seen once. The chain uses TRBV9 and TRBJ2-2; D possibly corresponds to TRBD2 (6 bases). This CDR3 is built from 19 residues. The ends were cut back, 4 bases at V and 5 bases at J, with 27 bases in the middle. Germline loops: CDR1 SGDLS, CDR2 YYNGEE. Here the CDR3 reads CASSPWGDVGGPGTGELFF. In DNA form, the CDR3 reads TGTGCCAGCAGCCCCTGGGGAGATGTTGGAGGGCCTGGAACCGGGGAGCTGTTTTTT.

CDR3 residues: CASSSSGGFLEEQYF. DNA of the CDR3: TGTGCCAGTAGTTCTAGCGGGGGGTTTTTGGAAGAGCAGTACTTC. The V and J genes are TRBV19 and TRBJ2-7, with 11 bases lining up with TRBD2. Germline V CDR1 and CDR2: LNHDA, SQIVND (reference sequence). CDR3 length: 15 amino acids. J was trimmed by 7 bases and V by 5 bases; bases with no gene match: 10.

The CDR3 DNA reads TGTGCCAGCTCACTAAGCCGACCGGGGACAGGGGTTGCCAATCAGCCCCAGCATTTT. This sequence encodes CASSLSRPGTGVANQPQHF. V and J are TRBV18 and TRBJ1-5; 10 bases are a match to TRBD1. This CDR3 has 19 amino acids. The germline gives CDR1 KGHSH, CDR2 LQKENI. The J segment lost 3 bases and the V segment lost 4 bases, leaving 15 bases of the junction unmatched.

The rearrangement joins TRBV27 to TRBJ2-3; D is undetermined. Trimming pared 1 base from V and 4 bases from J, leaving 6 bases between. In germline, CDR1 is MNHEY, CDR2 SMNVEV (reference sequence). CDR3 length: 13 amino acids. The CDR3 DNA reads as TGTGCCAGCAGTTTATACTTTCCAGATACGCAGTATTTT. It translates to CASSLYFPDTQYF.

The J gene is TRBJ1-1, the V gene TRBV10-2, with TRBD1 as a possible D gene (5 bases). CDR3 length equals 13 residues. Trimming removed 9 bases at V and 6 bases at J, with 17 bases between. Per the germline V gene, CDR1 is WSHSY and CDR2 is SAAADI. CDR3 bases: TGCGCCAGTAAAGACAGCCGGGCCGCTGAAGCTTTCTTT. This translates into CASKDSRAAEAFF.

The rearrangement joins TRBV28 to TRBJ2-7, with D possibly matching TRBD2 (6 bases). Trimming cost V 6 bases and J 2 bases, with 14 bases left between them. The CDR3 loop spans 14 amino acids. The germline V gene encodes CDR1 MDHEN and CDR2 SYDVKM. CDR3 DNA: TGTGCCAGCAGGGGTCTAGCGTTAACCTACGAGCAGTACTTC. It translates to CASRGLALTYEQYF.

V is TRBV19 and J is TRBJ2-2; D is perhaps TRBD2 (7 bases). The CDR3 totals 17 residues. V lost 5 bases and J 5 bases, leaving 21 bases between the germline ends. Germline CDR1 LNHDA, CDR2 SQIVND (reference sequence). The CDR3 is CASSALPGEGGTGELFF. The DNA of the CDR3 is TGTGCCAGTAGTGCGCTCCCAGGGGAGGGAGGTACCGGGGAGCTGTTTTTT.